Below, 28 T cell receptor beta chains from the same sample are listed, as sequenced in a study of blood T cell repertoires in COVID-19. TCRdb's copy holds only in-frame clones and misses some; the assay was immunoSEQ multiplex PCR. Here the sample spans approximately 130,000 clones, around 85% being singletons. Sequencing input: peripheral blood. Receptor source: a human donor in a cohort sampled during active COVID-19.

This chain joins TRBV27 and TRBJ2-2; D call uncertain. The CDR3 covers 13 residues. The V gene lost 6 bases and the J gene lost 1 base, with 6 bases spanning the gap. The germline V gene has CDR1 MNHEY and CDR2 SMNVEV (reference sequence). For the CDR3, the DNA is TGTGCCAGCAGCCCGTTGAACACCGGGGAGCTGTTTTTT. Protein product: CASSPLNTGELFF.

The rearrangement links TRBV27 to TRBJ1-6; D not certain. Trimming left V 5 bases short and J 0 bases short, with 11 bases between. This CDR3 contains 16 residues. Germline assignment: CDR1 MNHEY and CDR2 SMNVEV (reference sequence). This chain's CDR3 is CASSPREPSYNSPLHF. For the CDR3, the DNA is TGTGCCAGCAGTCCCCGTGAGCCCTCCTATAATTCACCCCTCCACTTT.

This chain uses TRBV7-9 with TRBJ2-7; TRBD2 aligns across 9 bases. V trimming: 2 bases; J trimming: 4 bases; junction bases outside the gene matches: 0. Per germline, CDR1 SEHNR and CDR2 FQNEAQ (reference sequence). This CDR3 spans 13 amino acids. The chain's CDR3 is CASSLSGGYEQYV. CDR3 in DNA: TGTGCCAGCAGCTTAAGCGGGGGGTACGAGCAGTACGTC.

This sequence joins TRBV5-1 and TRBJ1-2, with 9 bases identical to TRBD1. J lost 3 bases, V lost 2 bases, and 5 bases had no gene match. The CDR3 sequence is 15 residues long. Germline V gives CDR1 SGHRS, CDR2 YFSETQ. The CDR3 is CASSLGQGRDYGYTF. DNA for the CDR3: TGCGCCAGCAGCTTAGGACAGGGGAGGGACTATGGCTACACCTTC.

Note on this clone: The same CDR3 also results from other DNA sequences found in this sample. The genes are TRBV4-3 and TRBJ1-2; D might be TRBD1 (5 bases). This CDR3 has 15 amino acids. The germline gives CDR1 LGHNA, CDR2 YSLEER. Trimming pared 1 base from V and 4 bases from J, leaving 13 bases between. The CDR3 loop is CASSQVRGEGYGYTF. DNA of the CDR3: TGCGCCAGCAGCCAAGTCCGGGGGGAGGGCTATGGCTACACCTTC.

This sequence joins TRBV5-1 and TRBJ2-3; no firm D call. CDR3 length: 14 amino acids. Deletions cut 0 bases from V and 6 bases from J, with 11 bases between. The V gene's germline CDR1 is SGHRS and CDR2 YFSETQ. The CDR3 DNA reads TGCGCCAGCAGCTTGGGACACCCGGCGGATACGCAGTATTTT. It yields the protein CASSLGHPADTQYF.

This chain connects TRBV14 to TRBJ2-1, with D hard to call. Trimming removed 2 bases at V and 13 bases at J, with 12 bases between. The CDR3 loop spans 12 amino acids. Germline lookup yields CDR1 SGHDN and CDR2 FVKESK. The CDR3 loop reads CASSQNPQVQFF. The CDR3 coding sequence is TGTGCCAGCAGCCAAAATCCTCAGGTTCAGTTCTTC.

The J gene is TRBJ1-1, the V gene TRBV30; D is ambiguous. The germline CDR1 and CDR2 sequences are GTSNPN and SVGIG (reference sequence). This CDR3 spans 14 amino acids. Trimming shortened V by 7 bases and J by 0 bases, and 15 bases separated the two germline ends. The CDR3 DNA reads TGTGCCTTCACCCCACGAGCGGTGAACACTGAAGCTTTCTTT. It translates to CAFTPRAVNTEAFF. The variable domain in full, with the rest retrieved from reference TRBV30 and TRBJ1-1, is SQTIHQWPATLVQPVGSPLSLECTVEGTSNPNLYWYRQAAGRGLQLLFYSVGIGQISSEVPQNLSASRPQDRQFILSSKKLLLSDSGFYLCAFTPRAVNTEAFFGQGTRLTVV.

This rearrangement joins TRBV25-1 to TRBJ1-2; D is possibly TRBD1 (5 bases). The CDR3 is 12 residues long. From germline, CDR1 is MGHDK and CDR2 SYGVNS. The ends were cut back, 8 bases at V and 4 bases at J, with 11 bases in the middle. The CDR3 bases are TGTGCCAGCGCAGCGGGGACCTATGGCTACACCTTC. It yields the protein CASAAGTYGYTF.

The chain employs TRBV24-1 and TRBJ1-5; possible D gene TRBD1, 6 bases. Trimming stripped 8 bases from V and 1 base from J, with 14 bases between. There are 15 residues in the CDR3. Germline V gene sequence: CDR1 KGHDR, CDR2 SFDVKD. The CDR3 loop is CATIWGRSSNQPQHF. The CDR3 nucleotides are TGTGCCACCATCTGGGGGCGGTCAAGCAATCAGCCCCAGCATTTT.

The J gene is TRBJ2-3, the V gene TRBV5-4, with a possible D match to TRBD2 (5 bases). Germline CDR1 reads SGHNT; CDR2 reads YYREEE (reference sequence). Trimming left V 2 bases short and J 2 bases short, with 12 bases between. The CDR3 is made up of 15 amino acids. In nucleotides, the CDR3 is TGTGCCAGCAGCTTCGGAACTAGTGTCACAGATACGCAGTATTTT. Its protein is CASSFGTSVTDTQYF.

The CDR3 sequence: CASSRTANTEAFF. The CDR3 region has the DNA TGTGCCAGCAGCCGGACAGCCAACACTGAAGCTTTCTTT. The chain links TRBV14 to TRBJ1-1; a possible D gene is TRBD1 (6 bases). Germline V gene lookup returns CDR1 SGHDN and CDR2 FVKESK. This CDR3 comprises 13 residues. V was pared by 4 bases and J by 2 bases, with 8 bases between.

This clone was seen once. The chain links TRBV2 to TRBJ2-3; a possible D gene is TRBD2 (5 bases). Germline CDR1 reads SNHLY; CDR2 reads FYNNEI. The length of the CDR3 is 14 residues. Trimming cost V 4 bases and J 4 bases, with 12 bases left between them. The CDR3 coding sequence is TGTGCCAGCAGTGTCGGGGTGGGGTCAGATACGCAGTATTTT. Protein sequence: CASSVGVGSDTQYF. The full variable domain, in which reference TRBV2 and TRBJ2-3 provide the parts outside the CDR3, is EPEVTQTPSHQVTQMGQEVILRCVPISNHLYFYWYRQILGQKVEFLVSFYNNEISEKSEIFDDQFSVERPDGSNFTLKIRSTKLEDSAMYFCASSVGVGSDTQYFGPGTRLTVL.

V and J are TRBV3-1 (or the pseudogene TRBV3-2) and TRBJ1-1, with a possible D match to TRBD1 (5 bases). The CDR3 spans 14 residues. Germline V gene sequence: CDR1 LGHDT, CDR2 YNNKEL (reference sequence). Trimming shortened V by 3 bases and J by 7 bases, and 15 bases separated the two germline ends. The CDR3 nucleotides read TGTGCCAGCAGCCAGCAACAGGATGGTTTTGAAGCTTTCTTT. Translating gives CASSQQQDGFEAFF.

This rearrangement joins TRBV7-2 to TRBJ1-2, with a weak D call TRBD1 (5 bases). CDR1 and CDR2 (germline): SGHTA, FQGNSA. Trimming shortened V by 5 bases and J by 5 bases, and 12 bases separated the two germline ends. This CDR3 is 13 amino acids long. For the CDR3, the DNA is TGTGCCAGCAGCATATCAGGGTCATATGGCTACACCTTC. Protein sequence: CASSISGSYGYTF.

The chain has TRBV27 and TRBJ2-3, with D possibly TRBD1 on 5 matching bases. Germline loops: CDR1 MNHEY, CDR2 SMNVEV (reference sequence). The CDR3 covers 13 residues. Trimming took off 3 bases at V and 6 bases at J, with 10 bases between the two ends. DNA for the CDR3: TGTGCCAGCAGTTTCCCCAGGGCCGATACGCAGTATTTT. This translates into CASSFPRADTQYF.

This rearrangement joins TRBV7-8 to TRBJ2-1; 8 bases fit TRBD1. The CDR3 consists of 14 residues. Germline CDR1 reads SGHVS; CDR2 reads FQNEAQ. V was clipped by 6 bases and J by 6 bases; unmatched bases: 7. In DNA, the CDR3 is TGTGCCAGCAGTTTATCGACAGGGGCCAATGAGCAGTTCTTC. This sequence encodes CASSLSTGANEQFF.

The CDR3 here is CASSPRLAGMGSYNEQFF. CDR3 in DNA: TGTGCCAGCAGCCCCAGACTAGCGGGAATGGGCTCCTACAATGAGCAGTTCTTC. The rearrangement joins TRBV11-2 to TRBJ2-1; TRBD2 aligns across 11 bases. V lost 5 bases, J lost 0 bases, and 9 bases stayed unmatched. Germline values: CDR1 SGHAT, CDR2 FQNNGV. The CDR3 runs to 18 residues.

V is TRBV19 and J is TRBJ2-5, with TRBD2 matching over 11 bases. The CDR3 totals 15 residues. Germline V CDR1 and CDR2: LNHDA, SQIVND (reference sequence). V gave up 5 bases and J gave up 3 bases; unmatched junction bases: 5. Here the CDR3 reads CASSSLAGGKETQYF. CDR3 bases: TGTGCCAGTAGTTCCTTAGCGGGGGGGAAAGAGACCCAGTACTTC.

The CDR3 nucleotides are TGTGCCAGCAGTAAGGTAGCGGGGGGCCGCAATGAGCAGTTCTTC. Its translation is CASSKVAGGRNEQFF. The chain employs TRBV6-2 or TRBV6-3 and TRBJ2-1, with 10 bases fitting TRBD2. The CDR3 runs to 15 residues. The V gene's germline CDR1 is MNHEY and CDR2 SVGEGT. The ends lost 5 bases at V and 6 bases at J; junction bases unmatched: 7.

The rearrangement links TRBV19 to TRBJ2-2; a weak D match, TRBD2 (6 bases). Per germline, CDR1 LNHDA and CDR2 SQIVND (reference sequence). The V gene lost 6 bases and the J gene lost 4 bases, with 18 bases spanning the gap. This CDR3 spans 16 amino acids. CDR3 in DNA: TGTGCCAGTAGAATTCGTGGGGGGTCGGGCACCGGGGAGCTGTTTTTT. It is translated as CASRIRGGSGTGELFF.

This clone was seen only once. The germline gene is not matched at one end of the junction; a read error may be the cause. This sequence joins TRBV7-7 and TRBJ2-3; TRBD1 matches at 7 bases. The CDR3 totals 14 residues. Germline CDR1 reads SSHAT; CDR2 reads FNYEAQ (reference sequence). CDR3 residues: CASSFGTDTDTQYF. In DNA, the CDR3 is TGTGCTAGCAGCTTCGGGACAGACACAGATACGCAGTATTTT.

The chain has TRBV10-3 and TRBJ1-1; 7 nucleotides line up with TRBD1. The germline CDR1 and CDR2 sequences are ENHRY and SYGVKD. CDR3 length equals 13 residues. V dropped 0 bases and J dropped 10; count of bases not matched to a gene: 5. Here the CDR3 DNA reads TGTGCCATCAGTGAGTCGACACAGGGGCGAGCTTTCTTT. Protein product: CAISESTQGRAFF.

The rearrangement uses TRBV19 and TRBJ1-5, with unresolved D. CDR1 and CDR2 (germline): LNHDA, SQIVND (reference sequence). Trimming shortened V by 6 bases and J by 3 bases, and 18 bases separated the two germline ends. There are 16 residues in the CDR3. The CDR3 loop reads CASSKPNLGLNQPQHF. In DNA, the CDR3 is TGTGCCAGTAGCAAACCAAACCTCGGACTCAATCAGCCCCAGCATTTT.

The chain recombines TRBV5-1 with TRBJ1-4; no firm D call. V was cut by 0 bases and J by 5 bases, with 11 bases left in between. CDR3 length: 15 amino acids. Looked up from germline, CDR1 is SGHRS and CDR2 is YFSETQ. The DNA for the CDR3 is TGCGCCAGCAGCTTGGCCCTACAGACGAATGAAAAACTGTTTTTT. Protein sequence: CASSLALQTNEKLFF. The variable domain in full, completed from reference TRBV5-1 and TRBJ1-4, reads KAGVTQTPRYLIKTRGQQVTLSCSPISGHRSVSWYQQTPGQGLQFLFEYFSETQRNKGNFPGRFSGRQFSNSRSEMNVSTLELGDSALYLCASSLALQTNEKLFFGSGTQLSVL.

The chain has TRBV11-2 and TRBJ1-1; maybe TRBD1 (6 bases). The V gene's germline CDR1 is SGHAT and CDR2 FQNNGV. This CDR3 comprises 14 residues. The V end was cut by 3 bases, the J end by 1 base, with 9 bases between. CDR3 sequence: CASSLQTGNTEAFF. CDR3 DNA sequence: TGTGCCAGCAGCTTGCAGACAGGGAACACTGAAGCTTTCTTT.

The rearrangement links TRBV5-4 to TRBJ2-1; 10 bases match TRBD2. The CDR3 loop spans 20 amino acids. Germline V gene data show CDR1 as SGHNT and CDR2 as YYREEE (reference sequence). J was trimmed by 3 bases and V by 4 bases; bases with no gene match: 19. CDR3 DNA: TGTGCCAGCAGCCCCGGACTAGCGGTCTTATTACGGAGCGGCTACAATGAGCAGTTCTTC. Protein product: CASSPGLAVLLRSGYNEQFF.

Written as DNA, the CDR3 is TGTGCCAGCAGCCTGACAGGGGCGATGGAAGCTTTCTTT. This codes for CASSLTGAMEAFF. V is TRBV14 and J is TRBJ1-1; TRBD1 aligns across 8 bases. Germline CDR1 is SGHDN and CDR2 is FVKESK. The CDR3 consists of 13 residues. Trimming at V came to 4 bases and at J to 8 bases, leaving 6 bases not matched to a gene.